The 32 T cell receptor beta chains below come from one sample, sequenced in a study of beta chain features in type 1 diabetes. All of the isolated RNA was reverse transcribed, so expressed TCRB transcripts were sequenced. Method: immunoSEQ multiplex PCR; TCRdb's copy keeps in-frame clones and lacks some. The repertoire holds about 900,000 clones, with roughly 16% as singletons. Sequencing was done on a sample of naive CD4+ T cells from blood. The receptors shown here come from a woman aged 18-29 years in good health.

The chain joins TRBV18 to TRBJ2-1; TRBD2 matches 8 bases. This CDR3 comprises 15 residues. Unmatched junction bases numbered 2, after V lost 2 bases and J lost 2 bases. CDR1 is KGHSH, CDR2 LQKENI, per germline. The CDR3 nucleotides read TGTGCCAGCTCACCAGGGCGGGGGGCCTACAATGAGCAGTTCTTC. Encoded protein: CASSPGRGAYNEQFF.

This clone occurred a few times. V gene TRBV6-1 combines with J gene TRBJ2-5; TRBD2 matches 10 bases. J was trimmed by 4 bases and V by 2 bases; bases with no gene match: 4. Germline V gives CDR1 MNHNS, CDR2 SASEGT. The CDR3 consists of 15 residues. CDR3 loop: CASSEPSSGRETQYF. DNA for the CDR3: TGTGCCAGCAGTGAACCTTCTAGCGGGAGAGAGACCCAGTACTTC.

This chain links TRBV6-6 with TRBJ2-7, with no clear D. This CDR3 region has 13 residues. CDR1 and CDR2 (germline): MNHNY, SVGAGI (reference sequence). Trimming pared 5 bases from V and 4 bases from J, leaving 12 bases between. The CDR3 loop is CASSGFRSYEQYF. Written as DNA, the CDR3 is TGTGCCAGCAGTGGATTCCGAAGTTACGAGCAGTACTTC.

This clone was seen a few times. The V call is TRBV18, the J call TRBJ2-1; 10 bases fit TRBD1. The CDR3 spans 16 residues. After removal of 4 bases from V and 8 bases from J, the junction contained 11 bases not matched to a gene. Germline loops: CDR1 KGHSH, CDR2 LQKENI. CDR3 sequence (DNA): TGTGCCAGCTCACGCATCAGGACAGGGGGTATCGATGAGCAGTTCTTC. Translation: CASSRIRTGGIDEQFF. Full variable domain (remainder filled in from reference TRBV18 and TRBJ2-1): NAGVMQNPRHLVRRRGQEARLRCSPMKGHSHVYWYRQLPEEGLKFMVYLQKENIIDESGMPKERFSAEFPKEGPSILRIQQVVRGDSAAYFCASSRIRTGGIDEQFFGPGTRLTVL.

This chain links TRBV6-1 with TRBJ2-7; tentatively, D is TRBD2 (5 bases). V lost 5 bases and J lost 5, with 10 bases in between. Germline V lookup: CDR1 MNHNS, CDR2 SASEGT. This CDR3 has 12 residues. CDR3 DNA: TGTGCCAGCAGTCTTCGAGGGCACGAGCAGTACTTC. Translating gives CASSLRGHEQYF.

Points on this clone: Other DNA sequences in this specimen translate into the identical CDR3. The CDR3, as DNA: TGTGCCAGCTCACCAACAGAGGGGAACACTGAAGCTTTCTTT. Translation: CASSPTEGNTEAFF. This chain links TRBV18 with TRBJ1-1; D ambiguous. V dropped 2 bases and J dropped 1 base, with 8 bases sitting between them. This CDR3 region has 14 residues. CDR1 KGHSH and CDR2 LQKENI come from the germline V gene. The full variable domain, completed using reference TRBV18 and TRBJ1-1, is NAGVMQNPRHLVRRRGQEARLRCSPMKGHSHVYWYRQLPEEGLKFMVYLQKENIIDESGMPKERFSAEFPKEGPSILRIQQVVRGDSAAYFCASSPTEGNTEAFFGQGTRLTVV.

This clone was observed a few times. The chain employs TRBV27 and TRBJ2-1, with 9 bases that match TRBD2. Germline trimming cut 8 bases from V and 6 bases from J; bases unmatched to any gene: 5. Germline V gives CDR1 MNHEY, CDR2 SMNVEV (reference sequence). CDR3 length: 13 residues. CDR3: CASQGLASNEQFF. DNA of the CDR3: TGTGCCAGCCAGGGACTAGCATCCAATGAGCAGTTCTTC.

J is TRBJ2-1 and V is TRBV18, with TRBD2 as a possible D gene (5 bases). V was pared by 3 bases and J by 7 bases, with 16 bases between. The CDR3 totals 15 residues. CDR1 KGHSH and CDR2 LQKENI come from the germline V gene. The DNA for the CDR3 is TGTGCCAGCTCACCCCGAGCGGCTCCATCAAATGAGCAGTTCTTC. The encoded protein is CASSPRAAPSNEQFF.

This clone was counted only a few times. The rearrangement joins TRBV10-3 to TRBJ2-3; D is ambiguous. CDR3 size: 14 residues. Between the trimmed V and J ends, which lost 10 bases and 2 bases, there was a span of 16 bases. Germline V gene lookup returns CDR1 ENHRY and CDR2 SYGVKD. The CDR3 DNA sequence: TGTGCCACCCACCCTAACTCCTACACAGATACGCAGTATTTT. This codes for CATHPNSYTDTQYF.

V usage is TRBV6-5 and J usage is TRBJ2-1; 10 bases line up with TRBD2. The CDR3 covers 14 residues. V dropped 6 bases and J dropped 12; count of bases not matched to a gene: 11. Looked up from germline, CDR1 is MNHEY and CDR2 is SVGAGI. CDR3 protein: CASSSPGLAPRQFF. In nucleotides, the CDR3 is TGTGCCAGCAGCTCTCCGGGACTAGCGCCTCGGCAGTTCTTC.

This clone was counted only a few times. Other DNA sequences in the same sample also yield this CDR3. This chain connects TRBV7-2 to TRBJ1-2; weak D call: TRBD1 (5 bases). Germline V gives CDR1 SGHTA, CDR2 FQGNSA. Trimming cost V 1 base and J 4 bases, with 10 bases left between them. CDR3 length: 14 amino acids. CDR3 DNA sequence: TGTGCCAGCAGCTTAGAGCGCAGGGCCTATGGCTACACCTTC. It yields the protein CASSLERRAYGYTF. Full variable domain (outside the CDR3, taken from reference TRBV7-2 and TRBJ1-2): GAGVSQSPSNKVTEKGKDVELRCDPISGHTALYWYRQSLGQGLEFLIYFQGNSAPDKSGLPSDRFSAERTGGSVSTLTIQRTQQEDSAVYLCASSLERRAYGYTFGSGTRLTVV.

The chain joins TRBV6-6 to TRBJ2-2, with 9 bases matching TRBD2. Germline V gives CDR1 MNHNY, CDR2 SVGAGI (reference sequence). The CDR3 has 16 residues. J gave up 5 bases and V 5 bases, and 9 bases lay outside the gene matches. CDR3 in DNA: TGTGCCAGCAGTATAGCCGGGACTAGCTTTACCGGGGAGCTGTTTTTT. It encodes CASSIAGTSFTGELFF.

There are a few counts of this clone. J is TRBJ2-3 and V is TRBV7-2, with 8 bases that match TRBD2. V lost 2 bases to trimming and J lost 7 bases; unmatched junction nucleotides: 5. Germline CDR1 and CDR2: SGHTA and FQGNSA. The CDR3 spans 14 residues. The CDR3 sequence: CASSLSGSQYTQYF. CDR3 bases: TGTGCCAGCAGCTTAAGCGGGAGTCAATATACGCAGTATTTT.

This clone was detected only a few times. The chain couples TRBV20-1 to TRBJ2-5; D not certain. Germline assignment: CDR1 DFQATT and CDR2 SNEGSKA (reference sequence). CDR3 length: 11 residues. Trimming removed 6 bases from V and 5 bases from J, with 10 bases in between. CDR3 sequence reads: CSADRSETQYF. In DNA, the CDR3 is TGCAGTGCCGATCGTTCCGAGACCCAGTACTTC.

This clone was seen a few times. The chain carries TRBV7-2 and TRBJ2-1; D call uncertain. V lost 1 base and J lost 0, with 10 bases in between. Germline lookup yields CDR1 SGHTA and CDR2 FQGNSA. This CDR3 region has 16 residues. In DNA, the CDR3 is TGTGCCAGCAGCTTAGTCGGTAGGAGCTCCTACAATGAGCAGTTCTTC. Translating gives CASSLVGRSSYNEQFF.

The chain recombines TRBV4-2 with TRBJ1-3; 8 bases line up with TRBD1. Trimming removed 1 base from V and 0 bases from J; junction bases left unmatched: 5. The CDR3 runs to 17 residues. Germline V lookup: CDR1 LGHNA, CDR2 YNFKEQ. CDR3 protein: CASSQAGQATSGNTIYF. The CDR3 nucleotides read TGTGCCAGCAGCCAAGCGGGACAGGCGACCTCTGGAAACACCATATATTTT.

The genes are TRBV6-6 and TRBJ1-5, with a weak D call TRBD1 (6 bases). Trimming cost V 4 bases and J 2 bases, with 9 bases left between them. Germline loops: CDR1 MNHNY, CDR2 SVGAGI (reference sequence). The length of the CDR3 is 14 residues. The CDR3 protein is CASSSSGGNQPQHF. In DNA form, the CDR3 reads TGTGCCAGCAGTTCCTCAGGGGGCAATCAGCCCCAGCATTTT.

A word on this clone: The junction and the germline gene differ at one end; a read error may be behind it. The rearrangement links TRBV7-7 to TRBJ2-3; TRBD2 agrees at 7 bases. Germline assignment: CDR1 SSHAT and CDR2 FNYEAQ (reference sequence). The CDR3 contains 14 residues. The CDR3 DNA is TGTGCTAGCAGCTTAGTTGCGGGGGCAGATACGCAGTATTTT. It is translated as CASSLVAGADTQYF.

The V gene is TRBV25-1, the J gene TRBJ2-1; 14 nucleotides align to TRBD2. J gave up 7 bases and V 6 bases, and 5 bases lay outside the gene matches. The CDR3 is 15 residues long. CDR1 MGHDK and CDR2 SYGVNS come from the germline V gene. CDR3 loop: CASRTSGRAANEQFF. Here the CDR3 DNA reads TGTGCCAGCAGGACTAGCGGGAGGGCGGCAAATGAGCAGTTCTTC. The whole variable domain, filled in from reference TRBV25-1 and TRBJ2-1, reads EADIYQTPRYLVIGTGKKITLECSQTMGHDKMYWYQQDPGMELHLIHYSYGVNSTEKGDLSSESTVSRIRTEHFPLTLESARPSHTSQYLCASRTSGRAANEQFFGPGTRLTVL.

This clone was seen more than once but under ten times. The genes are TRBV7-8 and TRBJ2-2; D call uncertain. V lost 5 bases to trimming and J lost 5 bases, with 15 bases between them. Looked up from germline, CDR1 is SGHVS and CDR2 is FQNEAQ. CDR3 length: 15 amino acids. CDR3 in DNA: TGTGCCAGCAGCCCTAAAGGACGTATGACCGGGGAGCTGTTTTTT. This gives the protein CASSPKGRMTGELFF.

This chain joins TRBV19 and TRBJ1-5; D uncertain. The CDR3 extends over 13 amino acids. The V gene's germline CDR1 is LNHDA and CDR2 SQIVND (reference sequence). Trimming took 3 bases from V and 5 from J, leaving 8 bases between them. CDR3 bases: TGTGCCAGTAGTATGGCGGGTGATCAGCCCCAGCATTTT. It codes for CASSMAGDQPQHF.

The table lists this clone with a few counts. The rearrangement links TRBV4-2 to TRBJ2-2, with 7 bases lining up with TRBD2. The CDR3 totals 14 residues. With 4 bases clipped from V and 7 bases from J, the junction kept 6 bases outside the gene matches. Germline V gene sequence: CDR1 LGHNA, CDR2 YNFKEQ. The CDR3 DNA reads TGTGCCAGCAGCCGGGCGGGGGTTGGCGGGGAGCTGTTTTTT. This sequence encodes CASSRAGVGGELFF.

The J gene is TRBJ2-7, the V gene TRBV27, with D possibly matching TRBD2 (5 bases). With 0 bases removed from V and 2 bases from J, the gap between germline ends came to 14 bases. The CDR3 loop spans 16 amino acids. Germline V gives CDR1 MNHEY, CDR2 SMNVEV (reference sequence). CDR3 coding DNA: TGTGCCAGCAGTTTATCGCAAGGTGGAGGTACCTACGAGCAGTACTTC. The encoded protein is CASSLSQGGGTYEQYF.

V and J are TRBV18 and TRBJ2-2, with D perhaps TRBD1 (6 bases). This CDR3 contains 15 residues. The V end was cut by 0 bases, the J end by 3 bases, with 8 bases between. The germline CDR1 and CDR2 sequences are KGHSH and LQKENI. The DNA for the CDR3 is TGTGCCAGCTCACCACCTTGGACAGACACCGGGGAGCTGTTTTTT. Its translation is CASSPPWTDTGELFF.

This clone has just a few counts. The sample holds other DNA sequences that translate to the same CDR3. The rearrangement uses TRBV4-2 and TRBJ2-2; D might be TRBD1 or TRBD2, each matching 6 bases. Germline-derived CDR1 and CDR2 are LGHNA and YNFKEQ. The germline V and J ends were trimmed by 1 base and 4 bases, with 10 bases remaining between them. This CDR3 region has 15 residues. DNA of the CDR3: TGTGCCAGCAGCCAAGTGGGGGGCGGCACCGGGGAGCTGTTTTTT. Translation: CASSQVGGGTGELFF.

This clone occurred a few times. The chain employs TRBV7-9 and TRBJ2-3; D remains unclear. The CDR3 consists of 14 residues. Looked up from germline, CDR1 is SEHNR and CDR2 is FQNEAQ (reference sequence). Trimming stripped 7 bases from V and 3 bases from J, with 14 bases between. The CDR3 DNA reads TGTGCCAGCACCACCCCCGCGCGGACAGATACGCAGTATTTT. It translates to CASTTPARTDTQYF.

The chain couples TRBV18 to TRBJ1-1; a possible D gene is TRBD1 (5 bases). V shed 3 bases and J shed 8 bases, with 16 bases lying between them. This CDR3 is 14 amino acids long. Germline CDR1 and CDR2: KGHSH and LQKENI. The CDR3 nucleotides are TGTGCCAGCTCACCCCACCGGGACGCCCAAGAAGCTTTCTTT. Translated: CASSPHRDAQEAFF.

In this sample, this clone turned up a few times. This chain's CDR3 is CASSQTRPGLVYEQYF. The CDR3 DNA is TGTGCCAGCAGCCAAACTCGCCCGGGACTAGTCTACGAGCAGTACTTC. This chain links TRBV4-2 with TRBJ2-7, with 8 bases aligning to TRBD2. Germline V gives CDR1 LGHNA, CDR2 YNFKEQ. The CDR3 has 16 amino acids. V lost 2 bases, J lost 3 bases, and 9 bases stayed unmatched.

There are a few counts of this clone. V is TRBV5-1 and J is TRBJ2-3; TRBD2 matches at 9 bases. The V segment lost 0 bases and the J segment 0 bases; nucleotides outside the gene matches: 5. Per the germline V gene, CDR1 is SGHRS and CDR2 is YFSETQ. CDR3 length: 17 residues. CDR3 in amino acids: CASSLAGSGSSTDTQYF. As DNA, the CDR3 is TGCGCCAGCAGCTTGGCTGGTAGCGGGAGTAGCACAGATACGCAGTATTTT.

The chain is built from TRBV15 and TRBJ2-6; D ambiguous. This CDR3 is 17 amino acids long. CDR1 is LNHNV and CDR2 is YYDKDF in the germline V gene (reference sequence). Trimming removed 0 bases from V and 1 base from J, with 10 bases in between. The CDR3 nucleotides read TGTGCCACCAGCAGAGATGGGTTCGAGTCTGGGGCCAACGTCCTGACTTTC. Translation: CATSRDGFESGANVLTF. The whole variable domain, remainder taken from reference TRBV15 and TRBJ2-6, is DAMVIQNPRYQVTQFGKPVTLSCSQTLNHNVMYWYQQKSSQAPKLLFHYYDKDFNNEADTPDNFQSRRPNTSFCFLDIRSPGLGDTAMYLCATSRDGFESGANVLTFGAGSRLTVL.

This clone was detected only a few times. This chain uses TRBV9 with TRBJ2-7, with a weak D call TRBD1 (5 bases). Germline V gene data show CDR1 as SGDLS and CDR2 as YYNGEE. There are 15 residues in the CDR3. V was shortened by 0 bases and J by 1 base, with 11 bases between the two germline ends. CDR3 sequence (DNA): TGTGCCAGCAGCGTAGGGGGCGAATATTCCTACGAGCAGTACTTC. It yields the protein CASSVGGEYSYEQYF. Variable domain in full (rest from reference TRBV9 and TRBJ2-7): DSGVTQTPKHLITATGQRVTLRCSPRSGDLSVYWYQQSLDQGLQFLIQYYNGEERAKGNILERFSAQQFPDLHSELNLSSLELGDSALYFCASSVGGEYSYEQYFGPGTRLTVT.

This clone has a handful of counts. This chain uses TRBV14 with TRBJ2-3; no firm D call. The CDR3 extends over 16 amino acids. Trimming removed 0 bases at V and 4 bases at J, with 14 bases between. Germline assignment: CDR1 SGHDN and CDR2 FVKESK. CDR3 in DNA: TGTGCCAGCAGCCAAGACCCGGGTAGTTTCGCAGATACGCAGTATTTT. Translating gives CASSQDPGSFADTQYF. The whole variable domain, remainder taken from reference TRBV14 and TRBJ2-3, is EAGVTQFPSHSVIEKGQTVTLRCDPISGHDNLYWYRRVMGKEIKFLLHFVKESKQDESGMPNNRFLAERTGGTYSTLKVQPAELEDSGVYFCASSQDPGSFADTQYFGPGTRLTVL.